Listed below are T cell receptor beta chains from one sample, sequenced in a study of blood T cell repertoires in COVID-19. Repertoires were generated with immunoSEQ multiplex PCR, while TCRdb's copy carries only in-frame clones and drops some. The sample has roughly 420,000 clones, around 89% seen once; the top ten hold over 0.9%. Sequenced sample: PBMCs or T cells enriched from blood (not recorded which). The receptors stem from a woman in her twenties or thirties with acute COVID-19. Each CDR3 is given with its conserved first and last residue. D genes are given only for firm matches. Size values are once, few and many counts, or a class for expanded clones, and some rows have none.

d_gene,len,abundance,v_gene,j_gene,CDR3aa
TRBD2,15,.,TRBV9,TRBJ2-1,CASSNPTGGGWEQFF
TRBD1,16,.,TRBV18,TRBJ2-2,CASSPLRQGNTGELFF
.,13,.,TRBV9,TRBJ1-6,CASSVQTGAPLHF
TRBD1,14,once,TRBV7-9,TRBJ1-2,CASSLDTGAYGYTF
.,12,.,TRBV12-3/TRBV12-4,TRBJ2-7,CASSPNRYEQYF
.,13,.,TRBV18,TRBJ1-2,CASSLDTVYGYTF
TRBD1,12,.,TRBV28,TRBJ2-7,CASTGTAGEQYF
TRBD1,15,.,TRBV7-2,TRBJ1-6,CASSPEGQYNSPLHF
TRBD2,16,once,TRBV5-1,TRBJ2-1,CASRPAGGPSYNEQFF
.,13,.,TRBV10-1,TRBJ1-1,CARGSSGSTEAFF
.,13,.,TRBV7-9,TRBJ2-3,CASIEEHTDTQYF
.,16,.,TRBV9,TRBJ1-3,CASSAKVQEPGNTIYF
.,16,few,TRBV5-1,TRBJ1-2,CASSGGASASTYGYTF
TRBD2,16,.,TRBV20-1,TRBJ2-1,CSASATSGTRYNEQFF
TRBD1,14,.,TRBV7-3,TRBJ1-1,CASSSTGANTEAFF
.,15,.,TRBV4-1,TRBJ2-7,CASSQEGRDSYEQYF
TRBD1,16,.,TRBV18,TRBJ1-4,CASSPRGQGVNEKLFF
.,17,.,TRBV15,TRBJ1-2,CATSTNLDSPGGYGYTF
.,16,.,TRBV10-1,TRBJ2-7,CASSEVLGASFYEQYF
TRBD1,16,.,TRBV7-2,TRBJ2-1,CASSQQGAAAYNEQFF
.,13,.,TRBV24-1,TRBJ1-5,CATSDGREQPQHF
TRBD1,15,.,TRBV9,TRBJ1-2,CASSPGTGTGYGYTF
.,15,once,TRBV19,TRBJ1-3,CASSITRFSGNTIYF
.,13,.,TRBV6-5,TRBJ2-7,CASSNPTPIEQYF
.,16,.,TRBV11-2,TRBJ1-2,CASSPGGVAKYYGYTF
.,15,.,TRBV13,TRBJ1-2,CASSRIGAEPYGYTF
.,13,.,TRBV7-2,TRBJ1-5,CASSLTTRQPQHF
TRBD1,15,.,TRBV27,TRBJ2-4,CASRPGTVIPDIQYF
.,15,.,TRBV6-5,TRBJ1-4,CASSRRVTVNEKLFF
.,18,once,TRBV9,TRBJ1-3,CASSATITGSDSGNTIYF
.,14,.,TRBV5-1,TRBJ1-4,CASSPEGRNEKLFF
TRBD1,15,.,TRBV19,TRBJ1-4,CASSRTGGGREKLFF
.,15,.,TRBV5-8,TRBJ2-1,CASSFRGSVYNEQFF
TRBD1,15,.,TRBV12-5,TRBJ2-5,CASARPRQGQETQYF
.,13,.,TRBV24-1,TRBJ2-7,CATSGSRGYEQYF
.,19,.,TRBV9,TRBJ2-2,CASSVGTGTYRGNTGELFF
TRBD1,17,once,TRBV18,TRBJ1-4,CASSSDRGLPDNEKLFF
.,14,.,TRBV5-1,TRBJ1-2,CASSLYGQNYGYTF
.,13,.,TRBV30,TRBJ1-2,CAWGETSVGANTF
.,17,.,TRBV5-1,TRBJ1-1,CASSQYLPGAQRSEAFF
TRBD1,16,.,TRBV3-1/TRBV3-2,TRBJ1-4,CASSPASRGLGEKLFF